Each of the 10 T cell receptor beta chains below was sequenced from the same sample in a study of CD8 T cells in ankylosing spondylitis. TCRdb reanalysed the 5' RACE reads using MiXCR and keeps one entry per CDR3 protein. The data show a few hundred thousand distinct CDR3 sequences, approximately 10% seen once. The specimen sequenced was blood, either unsorted or a sorted T cell fraction (not recorded which). These TCRs come from a male donor with ankylosing spondylitis or in good health (not recorded which).

This clonotype came up many times. The genes are TRBV11-2 and TRBJ2-3; 9 positions match TRBD2. After removal of 2 bases from V and 2 bases from J, the junction contained 5 bases not matched to a gene. Germline CDR1 is SGHAT and CDR2 is FQNNGV. The CDR3 runs 16 residues. CDR3: CASSLSPSGNTDTQYF. The CDR3 bases are TGTGCCAGCAGCTTATCTCCTAGCGGGAACACAGATACGCAGTATTTT.

Ten or more counts support this clonotype. Written as DNA, the CDR3 is TGTGCCAGCAGCTTGGATGGTCGTAGGGGGCCTGGGTTAGATACGCAGTATTTT. Amino acids: CASSLDGRRGPGLDTQYF. This sequence joins TRBV5-4 and TRBJ2-3; TRBD1 matches 7 bases. Trimming at V came to 0 bases and at J to 5 bases, leaving 15 bases not matched to a gene. The CDR3 extends over 18 amino acids. Germline V lookup: CDR1 SGHNT, CDR2 YYREEE (reference sequence).

The chain combines TRBV12-3 or TRBV12-4 with TRBJ2-2, with 8 bases fitting TRBD1. The CDR3 loop spans 14 amino acids. V trimming: 6 bases; J trimming: 5 bases; junction bases outside the gene matches: 5. CDR3 in amino acids: CASRRTGRTGELFF. The DNA for the CDR3 is TGTGCCAGCAGACGGACAGGGAGGACCGGGGAGCTGTTTTTT.

This clonotype was seen repeatedly, ten times or more. The chain couples TRBV5-1 to TRBJ2-2; TRBD2 might be the D (5 bases). The CDR3 consists of 14 residues. CDR1 is SGHRS, CDR2 YFSETQ, per germline. Trimming stripped 6 bases from V and 6 bases from J, with 15 bases between. The CDR3 spells CASMMMDSSGELFF. CDR3 in DNA: TGCGCCAGCATGATGATGGACTCCTCCGGGGAGCTGTTTTTT. Variable domain in full (rest from reference TRBV5-1 and TRBJ2-2): KAGVTQTPRYLIKTRGQQVTLSCSPISGHRSVSWYQQTPGQGLQFLFEYFSETQRNKGNFPGRFSGRQFSNSRSEMNVSTLELGDSALYLCASMMMDSSGELFFGEGSRLTVL.

The CDR3 loop reads CSVVGTPANYGYTF. DNA of the CDR3: TGCAGCGTGGTGGGGACACCAGCCAACTATGGCTACACCTTC. J is TRBJ1-2 and V is TRBV29-1; possible D gene TRBD1, 6 bases. Germline values: CDR1 SQVTM, CDR2 ANQGSEA. V lost 6 bases to trimming and J lost 2 bases, with 16 bases between them. The CDR3 sequence is 14 residues long.

This clonotype was detected many times. The chain couples TRBV12-3 or TRBV12-4 to TRBJ2-7; the D call may be TRBD1 or TRBD2 (5 bases each). The CDR3 loop spans 15 amino acids. Deletions cut 5 bases from V and 4 bases from J, with 18 bases between. The CDR3 region is CASSRGRGERYEQYF. As DNA, the CDR3 is TGTGCCAGCAGTAGGGGCCGGGGTGAGAGGTACGAGCAGTACTTC.

The CDR3 loop reads CASSIQGIGTEAFF. The CDR3 region has the DNA TGTGCCAGCAGCATACAGGGAATAGGCACTGAAGCTTTCTTT. The chain recombines TRBV11-1 with TRBJ1-1; a weak D match, TRBD1 (6 bases). This CDR3 contains 14 residues. Germline CDR1 reads SGHAT; CDR2 reads FQDESV (reference sequence). With 5 bases removed from V and 4 bases from J, the gap between germline ends came to 14 bases.

In this sample, this clonotype turned up many times. The J gene is TRBJ2-1, the V gene TRBV6-2 or TRBV6-3; D is perhaps TRBD1 or TRBD2 (5 bases each). V was trimmed by 2 bases and J by 5 bases, leaving 10 bases between them. CDR3 length: 14 residues. The germline V gene has CDR1 MNHEY and CDR2 SVGEGT. CDR3 sequence reads: CASSYGTEHNEQFF. The CDR3 DNA sequence: TGTGCCAGCAGTTACGGGACGGAGCACAATGAGCAGTTCTTC.

This chain connects TRBV12-3 or TRBV12-4 to TRBJ2-2, with D perhaps given as TRBD1 or TRBD2 (5 bases each). This CDR3 contains 15 residues. V shed 6 bases and J shed 0 bases, with 11 bases lying between them. This CDR3 reads CASSSRDANTGELFF. In DNA, the CDR3 is TGTGCCAGCAGCTCCCGGGACGCGAACACCGGGGAGCTGTTTTTT.

This clonotype was counted at least ten times. V is TRBV29-1 and J is TRBJ2-7; 7 nucleotides align to TRBD1. V gave up 6 bases and J gave up 2 bases; unmatched junction bases: 10. Germline V CDR1 and CDR2: SQVTM, ANQGSEA. This CDR3 comprises 14 residues. CDR3 protein: CSVGFGDRAYEQYF. CDR3 coding DNA: TGCAGCGTGGGGTTTGGGGACAGAGCCTACGAGCAGTACTTC.